These T cell receptor beta chains were read from a single sample in a study of blood T cells in healthy people across ages. TCRdb reprocessed the 5' RACE reads with MiXCR, giving one entry per CDR3 protein. The sample holds about 1.4 million distinct CDR3 sequences; almost 60% are singletons and the top ten take roughly 6.3%. The sequenced sample consisted of blood. Source of these receptors: a man younger than 35 in good health. Both conserved end residues are part of each CDR3. The order of the fields is D gene, V gene, clone size, J gene, CDR3 protein, CDR3 DNA. The D gene is left open where the match is weak. Clone size is not always given. Where it is, it says once, few, many or a class for expanded clones.

>TRBD2|TRBV29-1|few|TRBJ2-7
CSAGTSGSYNEQYF
TGCAGCGCTGGGACTAGCGGGTCCTACAATGAGCAGTACTTC
>TRBD1|TRBV25-1|NA|TRBJ2-5
CASSERDRGWQETQYF
TGTGCCAGCAGTGAAAGGGACAGGGGTTGGCAAGAGACCCAGTACTTC
>TRBD2|TRBV4-1|NA|TRBJ2-1
CASSQVGTGGYNEQFF
TGCGCCAGCAGCCAGGTTGGAACGGGAGGTTACAATGAGCAGTTCTTC
>TRBD2|TRBV12-3/TRBV12-4|NA|TRBJ2-7
CASSTSGPYEQYF
TGTGCCAGTTCGACTAGCGGGCCCTACGAGCAGTACTTC
>NA|TRBV6-1|NA|TRBJ1-3
CASSESGSGNTIYF
TGTGCCAGCAGTGAATCGGGGTCCGGAAACACCATATATTTT
>NA|TRBV12-3/TRBV12-4|NA|TRBJ1-5
CASTAGQTVNQPQHF
TGTGCCAGCACCGCAGGACAGACAGTAAATCAGCCCCAGCATTTT
>TRBD2|TRBV29-1|few|TRBJ2-7
CSVGGLARDEQYF
TGCAGCGTGGGGGGACTAGCGCGCGACGAGCAGTACTTC
>NA|TRBV10-3|NA|TRBJ2-1
CAIGAGSSYNEQFF
TGTGCCATCGGGGCGGGATCCTCCTACAATGAGCAGTTCTTC
>NA|TRBV12-3/TRBV12-4|NA|TRBJ2-7
CASSFFVQSVKGNSYEQYF
TGTGCCAGCAGTTTTTTCGTTCAGTCAGTTAAGGGGAACTCCTACGAGCAGTACTTC
>NA|TRBV6-1|NA|TRBJ2-3
CASSWEDTNTDTQYF
TGTGCCAGCAGCTGGGAGGACACTAACACAGATACGCAGTATTTT
>NA|TRBV15|NA|TRBJ2-3
CATSRLGSGRGSTDTQYF
TGTGCCACCAGCAGATTGGGCTCGGGGAGGGGGTCGACAGATACGCAGTATTTT
>TRBD1|TRBV10-3|few|TRBJ2-6
CAISADPGQGFSGANVLTF
TGTGCCATCAGTGCTGATCCGGGACAGGGATTCTCTGGGGCCAACGTCCTGACTTTC
>NA|TRBV4-1|NA|TRBJ1-2
CASSQPQWDLDGYTF
TGCGCCAGCAGCCAACCTCAGTGGGACCTGGACGGCTACACCTTC
>NA|TRBV15|NA|TRBJ2-3
CATSRRGGADTQYF
TGTGCCACCAGCAGGAGAGGGGGGGCAGATACGCAGTATTTT
>NA|TRBV12-3/TRBV12-4|NA|TRBJ2-2
CASSGAWGGELFF
TGTGCCAGCAGCGGTGCCTGGGGCGGGGAGCTGTTTTTT
>NA|TRBV7-2|NA|TRBJ1-3
CASSPRVPSSGNTIYF
TGTGCCAGCAGCCCCCGGGTTCCTAGCTCTGGAAACACCATATATTTT
>TRBD2|TRBV7-2|many|TRBJ2-1
CASSLRGLSGNYNEQFF
TGTGCCAGCAGCTTAAGGGGCCTTAGCGGGAATTACAATGAGCAGTTCTTC
>NA|TRBV2|few|TRBJ2-2
CASSYLATGELFF
TGTGCCAGCAGCTACCTAGCCACCGGGGAGCTGTTTTTT
>NA|TRBV6-2/TRBV6-3|NA|TRBJ1-3
CASTRTPGARSGNTIYF
TGTGCCAGCACACGAACGCCGGGGGCGAGATCTGGAAACACCATATATTTT
>NA|TRBV14|NA|TRBJ2-4
CASSQEWAKNIQYF
TGTGCCAGCAGCCAAGAGTGGGCCAAAAACATTCAGTACTTC
>NA|TRBV12-3/TRBV12-4|NA|TRBJ1-6
CASSPREGYSPLHF
TGTGCCAGCAGCCCCCGGGAAGGATATTCACCCCTCCACTTT
>TRBD1|TRBV6-5|NA|TRBJ2-7
CASSSRPGQGGNEQYF
TGTGCCAGCAGTTCCCGTCCGGGACAGGGGGGAAACGAGCAGTACTTC
>NA|TRBV2|NA|TRBJ1-2
CASSIRRDPAGGYTF
TGTGCCAGCAGTATCAGGAGAGACCCCGCCGGGGGCTACACCTTC
>NA|TRBV10-1|NA|TRBJ2-7
CASSRGFQGSGYEQYF
TGCGCCAGCTCCCGCGGTTTTCAAGGGAGCGGGTACGAGCAGTACTTC
>NA|TRBV27|NA|TRBJ2-1
CATLGGTYNEQFF
TGTGCCACCCTCGGCGGGACATACAATGAGCAGTTCTTC
>NA|TRBV29-1|NA|TRBJ2-2
CSVEEGGNTGELFF
TGCAGCGTTGAAGAAGGTGGAAACACCGGGGAGCTGTTTTTT
>NA|TRBV12-3/TRBV12-4|NA|TRBJ1-4
CASRSQRGLTRSTNEKLFF
TGTGCCAGCAGAAGCCAGAGGGGCCTGACCCGTTCAACTAATGAAAAACTGTTTTTT
>NA|TRBV9|NA|TRBJ2-1
CASSDAGWYEQFF
TGTGCCAGCAGCGATGCAGGGTGGTATGAGCAGTTCTTC
>NA|TRBV4-3|NA|TRBJ1-2
CASSQDRSGNYGYTF
TGCGCCAGCAGCCAAGACAGGTCGGGGAACTATGGCTACACCTTC
>NA|TRBV4-3|few|TRBJ2-1
CASSQGPQGSSYNEQFF
TGCGCCAGCAGCCAAGGACCCCAGGGGAGCTCCTACAATGAGCAGTTCTTC
>NA|TRBV7-9|NA|TRBJ2-1
CASSLRGDGNEQFF
TGTGCCAGCAGCTTAAGGGGTGACGGGAATGAGCAGTTCTTC
>TRBD1|TRBV7-9|NA|TRBJ2-7
CASSSARQGSPYEQYF
TGTGCCAGCAGCTCAGCGAGACAGGGGTCACCCTACGAGCAGTACTTC
>TRBD2|TRBV10-2|once|TRBJ2-7
CASSEASGDGEQYF
TGCGCCAGCAGTGAGGCTAGCGGGGACGGCGAGCAGTACTTC
>NA|TRBV27|NA|TRBJ1-4
CASTAYLGATNEKLFF
TGTGCCAGTACCGCATACCTTGGGGCTACTAATGAAAAACTGTTTTTT
>NA|TRBV29-1|few|TRBJ2-5
CSVEPGKETQYF
TGCAGCGTTGAACCAGGGAAGGAGACCCAGTACTTC
>NA|TRBV28|once|TRBJ2-2
CASSETSGGGTGELFF
TGTGCCAGCAGCGAAACCTCGGGCGGAGGCACCGGGGAGCTGTTTTTT
>TRBD1|TRBV27|NA|TRBJ2-1
CASSSRTGVLNEQFF
TGTGCCAGCAGTTCCAGGACAGGGGTCTTGAATGAGCAGTTCTTC
>TRBD2|TRBV5-1|few|TRBJ2-5
CASSPTSGLVQETQYF
TGCGCCAGCAGCCCCACTAGCGGGCTAGTACAAGAGACCCAGTACTTC
>NA|TRBV27|few|TRBJ2-3
CASSLLEGHAGENTQYF
TGTGCCAGCAGTCTCCTTGAGGGACACGCGGGGGAGAATACGCAGTATTTT
>TRBD2|TRBV4-1|NA|TRBJ2-1
CASSHLAEVGYNEQFF
TGCGCCAGCAGCCACCTAGCGGAGGTGGGTTACAATGAGCAGTTCTTC
>NA|TRBV10-3|few|TRBJ2-7
CAIQGSPGYEQYF
TGTGCCATCCAGGGTTCGCCGGGATACGAGCAGTACTTC
>TRBD2|TRBV27|NA|TRBJ2-5
CASSFLSGGAGLATQYF
TGTGCCAGCAGTTTCCTAAGCGGGGGCGCCGGTTTGGCGACCCAGTACTTC
>TRBD2|TRBV20-1|NA|TRBJ2-4
CSASLAGAKDIQYF
TGCAGTGCTAGCTTAGCGGGCGCAAAAGACATTCAGTACTTC
>NA|TRBV29-1|once|TRBJ1-2
CSVDRGAGGYTF
TGCAGCGTTGATAGGGGCGCCGGTGGCTACACCTTC
>TRBD1|TRBV29-1|NA|TRBJ2-5
CSVPDRGGETQYF
TGCAGCGTTCCGGACAGGGGTGGAGAGACCCAGTACTTC
>TRBD2|TRBV6-1|once|TRBJ2-7
CASSEGPWEGAYEQYF
TGTGCCAGCAGTGAAGGTCCCTGGGAGGGTGCCTACGAGCAGTACTTC
>NA|TRBV13|NA|TRBJ2-3
CASSPLTRDTDTQYF
TGTGCCAGCAGCCCTCTTACACGGGACACAGATACGCAGTATTTT
>TRBD1|TRBV7-8|NA|TRBJ1-6
CASSLAPTGQYNSPLHF
TGTGCCAGCAGCTTAGCCCCCACGGGACAGTATAATTCACCCCTCCACTTT
>NA|TRBV5-1|NA|TRBJ2-7
CASSLGGQVSEQYF
TGCGCCAGTAGCTTGGGGGGTCAGGTATCCGAGCAGTACTTC
>NA|TRBV12-3/TRBV12-4|NA|TRBJ1-2
CASSFGSVDYGYTF
TGTGCCAGCAGTTTTGGGTCAGTCGACTATGGCTACACCTTC
>NA|TRBV4-3|NA|TRBJ1-3
CASSRGNTIYF
TGCGCCAGCAGCCGTGGAAACACCATATATTTT
>NA|TRBV20-1|once|TRBJ1-3
CSASSEGNTIYF
TGCAGTGCTAGTTCGGAGGGAAACACCATATATTTT
>NA|TRBV28|NA|TRBJ2-3
CASEPGTGTDTQYF
TGTGCCAGCGAGCCCGGGACTGGCACAGATACGCAGTATTTT
>NA|TRBV7-2|once|TRBJ2-6
CASSLRTTSGANVLTF
TGTGCCAGCAGCCTCCGGACCACCTCTGGGGCCAACGTCCTGACTTTC
>TRBD1|TRBV6-6|NA|TRBJ1-2
CASSYQGGGDGYTF
TGTGCCAGCAGTTACCAAGGGGGCGGTGATGGCTACACCTTC
>NA|TRBV9|few|TRBJ2-1
CASSGPRTGRYNEQFF
TGTGCCAGCAGCGGACCCCGCACAGGGAGATACAATGAGCAGTTCTTC
>NA|TRBV6-2/TRBV6-3|NA|TRBJ1-1
CASSYPNRDTTNTEAFF
TGTGCCAGCAGTTACCCCAATCGAGACACTACGAACACTGAAGCTTTCTTT